This TCR beta chain was identified during a study of type 1 and type 2 diabetes patients. Across the study: From PBMCs, CD4+ and CD8+ T cells were isolated by magnetic microbeads. Study observations and caveats: Type 2 diabetes and control samples shared highly correlated V and J usage, averaging approximately 0.97.

Diabetic patients met standard criteria for type 1 or type 2 diabetes. The PCR template was genomic DNA. A primer set of 30 forward and 13 reverse primers amplified the CDR3. Each CDR3 protein gets one entry after TCRdb re-called the multiplex PCR reads with MiXCR. The table has 270,000 or so distinct CDR3 sequences, around 50% seen once. This CDR3 has 14 amino acids. With 5 bases removed from V and 5 bases from J, the gap between germline ends came to 13 bases. Per germline, CDR1 LNHNV and CDR2 YYDKDF (reference sequence). This clonotype was seen a few times. The antigen remains undetermined. The chain uses TRBV15 and TRBJ1-5; D unclear. This clonotype was sampled from a man between 18 and 35 years old with type 2 diabetes. The sample was peripheral blood mononuclear cells (PBMCs). The DNA for the CDR3 is TGTGCCACCAGCCCCTCCTCGGACTATCAGCCCCAGCATTTT. Its translation: CATSPSSDYQPQHF. Using reference TRBV15 and TRBJ1-5 for the parts outside the CDR3, the full variable domain is DAMVIQNPRYQVTQFGKPVTLSCSQTLNHNVMYWYQQKSSQAPKLLFHYYDKDFNNEADTPDNFQSRRPNTSFCFLDIRSPGLGDTAMYLCATSPSSDYQPQHFGDGTRLSIL.